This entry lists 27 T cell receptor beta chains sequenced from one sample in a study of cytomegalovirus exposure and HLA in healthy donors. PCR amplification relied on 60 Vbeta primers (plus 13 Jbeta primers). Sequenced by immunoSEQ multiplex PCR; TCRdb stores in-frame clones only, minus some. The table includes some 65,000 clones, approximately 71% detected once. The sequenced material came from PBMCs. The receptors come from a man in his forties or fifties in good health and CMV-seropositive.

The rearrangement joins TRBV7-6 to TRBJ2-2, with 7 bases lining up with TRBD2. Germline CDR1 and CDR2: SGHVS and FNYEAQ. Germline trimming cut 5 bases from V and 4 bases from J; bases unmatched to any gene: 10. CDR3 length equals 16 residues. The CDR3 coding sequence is TGTGCCAGCAGCCCTGGCGCTAGCGGACCCACCGGGGAGCTGTTTTTT. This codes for CASSPGASGPTGELFF.

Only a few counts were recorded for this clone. The CDR3: CAISDPGGLALYEQYF. The CDR3 DNA reads as TGTGCCATCAGTGATCCGGGGGGACTAGCGTTGTACGAGCAGTACTTC. V is TRBV10-3 and J is TRBJ2-7, with 10 bases aligning to TRBD2. This CDR3 spans 16 amino acids. The junction had 9 bases not matched to a gene; V was cut back by 3 bases and J by 4 bases. The V gene's germline CDR1 is ENHRY and CDR2 SYGVKD.

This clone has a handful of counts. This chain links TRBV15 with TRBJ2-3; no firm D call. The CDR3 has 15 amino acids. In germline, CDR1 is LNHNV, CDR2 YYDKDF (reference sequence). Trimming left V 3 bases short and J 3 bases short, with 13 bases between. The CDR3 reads CATSSARQWTDTQYF. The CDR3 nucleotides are TGTGCCACCAGCAGCGCCAGACAATGGACAGATACGCAGTATTTT.

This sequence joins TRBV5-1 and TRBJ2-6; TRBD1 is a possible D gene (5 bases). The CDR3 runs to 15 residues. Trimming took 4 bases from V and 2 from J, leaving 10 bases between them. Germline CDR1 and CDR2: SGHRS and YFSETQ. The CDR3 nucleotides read TGCGCCAGCAGCAGTATCAGGGCTGGGGCCAACGTCCTGACTTTC. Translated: CASSSIRAGANVLTF. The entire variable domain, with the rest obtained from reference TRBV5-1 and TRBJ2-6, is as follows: KAGVTQTPRYLIKTRGQQVTLSCSPISGHRSVSWYQQTPGQGLQFLFEYFSETQRNKGNFPGRFSGRQFSNSRSEMNVSTLELGDSALYLCASSSIRAGANVLTFGAGSRLTVL.

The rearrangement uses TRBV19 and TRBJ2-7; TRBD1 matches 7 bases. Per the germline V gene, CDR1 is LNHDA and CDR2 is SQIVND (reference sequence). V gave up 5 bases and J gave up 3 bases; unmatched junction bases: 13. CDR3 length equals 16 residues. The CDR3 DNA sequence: TGTGCCAGTAGTGGGGCTCTTATGACAGGGATCTACGAGCAGTACTTC. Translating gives CASSGALMTGIYEQYF.

The CDR3 sequence: CASSPVGVADTQYF. In nucleotides, the CDR3 is TGTGCCAGTAGTCCTGTAGGGGTAGCAGATACGCAGTATTTT. J is TRBJ2-3 and V is TRBV19; perhaps TRBD1 as D (5 bases). This CDR3 comprises 14 residues. V was pared by 5 bases and J by 4 bases, with 13 bases between. Per the germline V gene, CDR1 is LNHDA and CDR2 is SQIVND (reference sequence).

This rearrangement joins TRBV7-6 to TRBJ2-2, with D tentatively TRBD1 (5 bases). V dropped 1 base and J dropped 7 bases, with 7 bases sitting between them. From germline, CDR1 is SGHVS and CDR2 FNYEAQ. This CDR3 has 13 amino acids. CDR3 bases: TGTGCCAGCAGCTTAGATCAGGGCGGGGAGCTGTTTTTT. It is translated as CASSLDQGGELFF.

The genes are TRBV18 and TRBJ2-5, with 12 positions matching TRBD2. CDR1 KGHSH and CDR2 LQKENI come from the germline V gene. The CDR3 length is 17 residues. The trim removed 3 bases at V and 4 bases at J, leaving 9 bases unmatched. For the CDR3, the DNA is TGTGCCAGCTCACCGACTAGCGGGGGAGCAGAGGGAGAGACCCAGTACTTC. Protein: CASSPTSGGAEGETQYF.

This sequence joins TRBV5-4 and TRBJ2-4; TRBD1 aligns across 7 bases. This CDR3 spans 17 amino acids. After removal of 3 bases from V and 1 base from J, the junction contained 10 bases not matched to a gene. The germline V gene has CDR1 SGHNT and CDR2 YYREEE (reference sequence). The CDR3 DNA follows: TGTGCCAGCAGCTCCGCTACAGGGGCAAGGGCCAAAAACATTCAGTACTTC. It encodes CASSSATGARAKNIQYF.

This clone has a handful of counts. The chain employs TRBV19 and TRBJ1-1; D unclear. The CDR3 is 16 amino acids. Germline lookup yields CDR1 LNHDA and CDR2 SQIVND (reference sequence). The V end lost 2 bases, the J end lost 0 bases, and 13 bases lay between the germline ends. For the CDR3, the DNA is TGTGCCAGTAGTATAAGGTCCCAGGTTTTGAACACTGAAGCTTTCTTT. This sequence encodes CASSIRSQVLNTEAFF.

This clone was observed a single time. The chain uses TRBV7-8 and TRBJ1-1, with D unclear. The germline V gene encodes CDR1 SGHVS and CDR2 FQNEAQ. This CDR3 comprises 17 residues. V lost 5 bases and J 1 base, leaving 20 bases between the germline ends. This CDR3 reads CASSPPRAVRGNTEAFF. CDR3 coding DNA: TGTGCCAGCAGCCCCCCGAGGGCAGTTCGCGGGAACACTGAAGCTTTCTTT.

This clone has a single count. In DNA form, the CDR3 reads TGTGCCAGCAGCTTAAGGCGGGAGGGCACAGATACGCAGTATTTT. It translates to CASSLRREGTDTQYF. The rearrangement uses TRBV7-8 and TRBJ2-3; 8 nucleotides line up with TRBD2. CDR3 size: 15 residues. Trimming at V came to 2 bases and at J to 1 base, leaving 2 bases not matched to a gene. Germline V gene sequence: CDR1 SGHVS, CDR2 FQNEAQ.

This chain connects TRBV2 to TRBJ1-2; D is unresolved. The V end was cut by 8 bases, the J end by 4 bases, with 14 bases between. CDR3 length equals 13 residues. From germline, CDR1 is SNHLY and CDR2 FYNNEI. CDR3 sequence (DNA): TGTGCCAGCGTGGGCTCCTCGTCCTATGGCTACACCTTC. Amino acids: CASVGSSSYGYTF.

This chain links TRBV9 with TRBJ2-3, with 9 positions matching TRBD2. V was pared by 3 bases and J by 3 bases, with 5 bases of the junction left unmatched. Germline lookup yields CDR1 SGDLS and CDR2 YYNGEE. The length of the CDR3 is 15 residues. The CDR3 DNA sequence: TGTGCCAGCAGCGGCCTCACTAGCGGGACAGATACGCAGTATTTT. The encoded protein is CASSGLTSGTDTQYF. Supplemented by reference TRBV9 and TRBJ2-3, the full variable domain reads DSGVTQTPKHLITATGQRVTLRCSPRSGDLSVYWYQQSLDQGLQFLIQYYNGEERAKGNILERFSAQQFPDLHSELNLSSLELGDSALYFCASSGLTSGTDTQYFGPGTRLTVL.

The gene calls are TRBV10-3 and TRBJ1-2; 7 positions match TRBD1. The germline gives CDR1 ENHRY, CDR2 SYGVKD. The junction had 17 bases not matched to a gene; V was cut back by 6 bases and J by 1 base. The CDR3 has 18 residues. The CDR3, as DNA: TGTGCCATCAGAGTGACCCTTGAACAGGGGTCTGGTAACTATGGCTACACCTTC. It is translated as CAIRVTLEQGSGNYGYTF.

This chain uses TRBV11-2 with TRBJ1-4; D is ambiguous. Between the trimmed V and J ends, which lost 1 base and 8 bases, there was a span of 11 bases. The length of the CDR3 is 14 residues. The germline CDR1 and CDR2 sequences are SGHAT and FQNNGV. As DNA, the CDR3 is TGTGCCAGCAGCTTAGGGCTGGTGTCGGAAAAACTGTTTTTT. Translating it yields CASSLGLVSEKLFF.

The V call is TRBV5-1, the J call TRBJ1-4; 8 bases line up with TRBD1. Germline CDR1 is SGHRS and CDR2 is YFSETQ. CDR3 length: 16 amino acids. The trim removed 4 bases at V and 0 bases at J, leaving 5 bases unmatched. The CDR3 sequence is CASSNPGQATNEKLFF. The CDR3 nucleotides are TGCGCCAGCAGCAACCCGGGACAGGCAACTAATGAAAAACTGTTTTTT.

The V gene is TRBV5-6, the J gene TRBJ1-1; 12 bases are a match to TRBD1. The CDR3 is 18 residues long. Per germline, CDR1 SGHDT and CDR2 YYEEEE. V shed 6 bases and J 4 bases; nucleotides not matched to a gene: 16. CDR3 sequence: CASKSGPGQGAGGTEAFF. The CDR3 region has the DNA TGTGCCAGCAAATCGGGCCCGGGACAGGGGGCCGGTGGCACTGAAGCTTTCTTT.

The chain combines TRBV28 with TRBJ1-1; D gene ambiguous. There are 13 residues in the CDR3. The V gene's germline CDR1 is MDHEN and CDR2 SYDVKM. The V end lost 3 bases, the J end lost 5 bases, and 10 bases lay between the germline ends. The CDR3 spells CASSLGRRTEAFF. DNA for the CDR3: TGTGCCAGCAGTTTGGGTAGGCGGACTGAAGCTTTCTTT.

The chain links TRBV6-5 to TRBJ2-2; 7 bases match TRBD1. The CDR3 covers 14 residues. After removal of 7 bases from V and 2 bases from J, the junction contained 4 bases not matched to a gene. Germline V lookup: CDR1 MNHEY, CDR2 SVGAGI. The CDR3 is CASTDRVNTGELFF. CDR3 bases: TGTGCCAGCACCGACAGGGTTAACACCGGGGAGCTGTTTTTT.

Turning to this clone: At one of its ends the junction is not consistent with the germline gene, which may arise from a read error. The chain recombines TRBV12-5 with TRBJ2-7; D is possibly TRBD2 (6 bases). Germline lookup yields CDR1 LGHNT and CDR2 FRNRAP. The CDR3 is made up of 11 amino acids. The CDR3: CASRAGNEQYF. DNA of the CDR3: TGCGCCTCCCGGGCGGGGAACGAGCAGTACTTC.

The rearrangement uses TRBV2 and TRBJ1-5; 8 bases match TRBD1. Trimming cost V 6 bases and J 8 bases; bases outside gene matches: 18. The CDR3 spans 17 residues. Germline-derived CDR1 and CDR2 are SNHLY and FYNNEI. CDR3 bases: TGTGCCAGCAGAGGGATTCCAGAGGACAGGGCGGGGAAGCCCCAGCATTTT. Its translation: CASRGIPEDRAGKPQHF.

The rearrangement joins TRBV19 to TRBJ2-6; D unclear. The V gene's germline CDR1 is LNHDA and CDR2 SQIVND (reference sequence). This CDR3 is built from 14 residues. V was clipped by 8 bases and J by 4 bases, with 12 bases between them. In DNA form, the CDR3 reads TGTGCCAGTTCTCCCATGAGCGGGGCCAACGTCCTGACTTTC. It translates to CASSPMSGANVLTF.

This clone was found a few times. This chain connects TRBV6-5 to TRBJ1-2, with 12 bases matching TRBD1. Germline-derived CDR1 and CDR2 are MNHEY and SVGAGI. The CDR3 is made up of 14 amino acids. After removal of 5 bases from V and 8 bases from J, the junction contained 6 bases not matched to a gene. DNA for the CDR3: TGTGCCAGCAGTAGGGACAGGGGGCAGGAGGGCTACACCTTC. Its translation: CASSRDRGQEGYTF.

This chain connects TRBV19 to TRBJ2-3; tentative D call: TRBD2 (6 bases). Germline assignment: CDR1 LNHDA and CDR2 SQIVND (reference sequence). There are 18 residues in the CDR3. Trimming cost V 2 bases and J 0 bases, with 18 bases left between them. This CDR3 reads CASSILSLGGASTDTQYF. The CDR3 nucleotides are TGTGCCAGTAGTATACTCTCCTTAGGCGGGGCTAGCACAGATACGCAGTATTTT.

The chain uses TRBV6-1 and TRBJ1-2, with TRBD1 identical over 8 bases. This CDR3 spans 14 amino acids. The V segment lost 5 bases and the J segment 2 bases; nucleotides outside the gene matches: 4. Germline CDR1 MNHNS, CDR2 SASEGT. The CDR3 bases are TGTGCCAGCAGTCTCAGGACAGGGAACTATGGCTACACCTTC. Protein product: CASSLRTGNYGYTF.

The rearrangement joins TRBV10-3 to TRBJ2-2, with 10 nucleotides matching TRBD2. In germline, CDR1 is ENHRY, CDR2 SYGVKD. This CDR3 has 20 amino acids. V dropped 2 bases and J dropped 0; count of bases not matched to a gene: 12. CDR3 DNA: TGTGCCATCAGTGAGCTTTTAGCGGGGGGCCTAGCCGCGAACACCGGGGAGCTGTTTTTT. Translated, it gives CAISELLAGGLAANTGELFF.